This T cell receptor beta chain emerged from a study of early T cells in non-severe SARS-CoV-2 infection. This clonotype showed up many times. Using its own MiXCR run on the 5' RACE reads, TCRdb lists one record per CDR3 protein. The sample comprises 15,000 to 20,000 distinct CDR3 sequences, about 4.8% of which are singletons, and about 6.3% rests with the top ten. The source of this sequence is an adult who was a healthcare worker with PCR-confirmed SARS-CoV-2 infection or an uninfected control (not recorded which). Sequencing was performed on whole blood.

The CDR3 DNA sequence: TGCAGCGTTGGTGGGCCCTCCGGCGGGGGGACAGATACGCAGTATTTT. The encoded protein is CSVGGPSGGGTDTQYF. The gene calls are TRBV29-1 and TRBJ2-3; 8 bases fit TRBD2. Germline V gives CDR1 SQVTM, CDR2 ANQGSEA. The CDR3 runs to 16 residues. The V and J ends lost 4 bases and 3 bases, in that order; junction bases with no gene match: 12.